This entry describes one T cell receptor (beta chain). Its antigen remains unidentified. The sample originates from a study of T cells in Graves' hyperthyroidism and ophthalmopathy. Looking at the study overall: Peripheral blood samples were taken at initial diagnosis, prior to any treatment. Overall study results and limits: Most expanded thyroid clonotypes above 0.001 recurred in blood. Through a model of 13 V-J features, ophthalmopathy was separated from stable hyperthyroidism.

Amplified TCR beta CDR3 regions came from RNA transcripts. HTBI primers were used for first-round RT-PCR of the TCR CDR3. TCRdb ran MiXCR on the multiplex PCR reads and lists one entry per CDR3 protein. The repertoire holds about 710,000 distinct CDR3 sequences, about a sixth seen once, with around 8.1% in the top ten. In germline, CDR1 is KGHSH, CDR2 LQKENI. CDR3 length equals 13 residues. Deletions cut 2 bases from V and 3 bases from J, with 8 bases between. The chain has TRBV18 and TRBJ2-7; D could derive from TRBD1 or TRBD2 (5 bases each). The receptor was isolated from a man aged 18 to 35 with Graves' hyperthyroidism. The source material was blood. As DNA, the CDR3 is TGTGCCAGCTCACCAGAGGGGCACTACGAGCAGTACTTC. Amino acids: CASSPEGHYEQYF.